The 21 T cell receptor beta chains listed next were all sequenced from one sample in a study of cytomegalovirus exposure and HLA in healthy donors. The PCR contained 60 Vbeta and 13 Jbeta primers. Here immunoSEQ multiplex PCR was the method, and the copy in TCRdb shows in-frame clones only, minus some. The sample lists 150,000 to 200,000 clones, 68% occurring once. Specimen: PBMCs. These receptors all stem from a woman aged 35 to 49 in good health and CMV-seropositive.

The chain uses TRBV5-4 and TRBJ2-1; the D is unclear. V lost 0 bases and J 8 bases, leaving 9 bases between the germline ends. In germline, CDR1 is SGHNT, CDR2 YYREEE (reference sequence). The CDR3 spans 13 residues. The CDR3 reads CASSLVSIHEQFF. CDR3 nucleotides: TGTGCCAGCAGCTTGGTTTCCATCCATGAGCAGTTCTTC.

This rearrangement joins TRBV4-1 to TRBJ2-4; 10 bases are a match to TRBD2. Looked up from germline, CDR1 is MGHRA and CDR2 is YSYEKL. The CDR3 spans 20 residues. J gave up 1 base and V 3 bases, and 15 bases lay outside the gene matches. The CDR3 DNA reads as TGCGCCAGCAGCCAGACTAGAGCGGGAGGGCCTTGGGAGGCCAAAAACATTCAGTACTTC. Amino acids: CASSQTRAGGPWEAKNIQYF.

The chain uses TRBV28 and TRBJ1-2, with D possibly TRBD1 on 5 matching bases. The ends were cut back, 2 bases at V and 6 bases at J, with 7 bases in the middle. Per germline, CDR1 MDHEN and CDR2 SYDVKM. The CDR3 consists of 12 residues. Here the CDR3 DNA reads TGTGCCAGCAGTTTAGCGGGGGATGGCTACACCTTC. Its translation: CASSLAGDGYTF.

CDR3 in DNA: TGTGCCAGCAGCCACAGGGTCAACTACGAGCAGTACTTC. Translated, it gives CASSHRVNYEQYF. This rearrangement joins TRBV7-9 to TRBJ2-7, with a weak D call TRBD1 (6 bases). In germline, CDR1 is SEHNR, CDR2 FQNEAQ (reference sequence). The V and J ends lost 5 bases and 3 bases respectively, with 11 bases between them. The CDR3 runs 13 residues.

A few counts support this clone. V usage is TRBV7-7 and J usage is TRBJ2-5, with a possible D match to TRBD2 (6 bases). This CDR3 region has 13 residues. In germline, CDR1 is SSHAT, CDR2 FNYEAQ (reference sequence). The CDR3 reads CASQRAGAETQYF. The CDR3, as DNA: TGTGCTAGCCAGCGGGCCGGGGCGGAGACCCAGTACTTC.

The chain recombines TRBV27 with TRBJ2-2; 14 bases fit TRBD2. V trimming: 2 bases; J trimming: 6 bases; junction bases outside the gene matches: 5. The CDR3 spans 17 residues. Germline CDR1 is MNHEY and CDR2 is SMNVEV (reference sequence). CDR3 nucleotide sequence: TGTGCCAGCAGTTTACCGGGACTAGCGGGAGTTCCCGGGGAGCTGTTTTTT. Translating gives CASSLPGLAGVPGELFF.

The CDR3 coding sequence is TGTGCCAGTACAGTACAGGGGTTGGATCAGCCCCAGCATTTT. Protein product: CASTVQGLDQPQHF. This chain uses TRBV19 with TRBJ1-5; 7 bases fit TRBD1. The trim removed 7 bases at V and 5 bases at J, leaving 8 bases unmatched. Germline V CDR1 and CDR2: LNHDA, SQIVND (reference sequence). CDR3 length: 14 residues.

The DNA for the CDR3 is TGCGCCAGCAGCCCCCCGGGTAGCACAGATACGCAGTATTTT. Encoded protein: CASSPPGSTDTQYF. The genes are TRBV5-1 and TRBJ2-3; D is unclear. Trimming shortened V by 4 bases and J by 0 bases, and 9 bases separated the two germline ends. The germline gives CDR1 SGHRS, CDR2 YFSETQ. The CDR3 totals 14 residues. Looking up the rest from reference TRBV5-1 and TRBJ2-3 gives the full variable domain: KAGVTQTPRYLIKTRGQQVTLSCSPISGHRSVSWYQQTPGQGLQFLFEYFSETQRNKGNFPGRFSGRQFSNSRSEMNVSTLELGDSALYLCASSPPGSTDTQYFGPGTRLTVL.

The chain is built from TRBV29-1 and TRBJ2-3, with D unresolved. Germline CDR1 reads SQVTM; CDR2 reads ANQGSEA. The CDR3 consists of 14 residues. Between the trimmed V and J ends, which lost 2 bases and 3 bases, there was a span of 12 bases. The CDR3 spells CSVERSGRTDTQYF. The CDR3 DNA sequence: TGCAGCGTTGAAAGGAGTGGTAGGACAGATACGCAGTATTTT.

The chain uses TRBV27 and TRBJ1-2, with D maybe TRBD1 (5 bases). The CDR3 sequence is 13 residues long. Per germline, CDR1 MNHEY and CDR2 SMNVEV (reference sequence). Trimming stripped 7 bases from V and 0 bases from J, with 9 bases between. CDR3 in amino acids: CASTAGPNYGYTF. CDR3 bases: TGTGCCAGCACGGCAGGGCCTAACTATGGCTACACCTTC.

For the CDR3, the DNA is TGTGCCAGCAGTTTTAGTCGTGCCGGCTACGAGCAGTACTTC. Translated: CASSFSRAGYEQYF. The chain uses TRBV27 and TRBJ2-7, with D unclear. The CDR3 is 14 residues long. Trimming left V 3 bases short and J 3 bases short, with 12 bases between. Germline V lookup: CDR1 MNHEY, CDR2 SMNVEV (reference sequence).

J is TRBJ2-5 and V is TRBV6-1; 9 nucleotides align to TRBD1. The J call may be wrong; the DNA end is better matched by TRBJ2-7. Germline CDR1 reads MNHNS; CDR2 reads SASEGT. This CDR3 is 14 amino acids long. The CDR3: CASRAPGQGPEQYF. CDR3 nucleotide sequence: TGTGCCAGCAGAGCACCGGGACAGGGACCCGAGCAGTACTTC.

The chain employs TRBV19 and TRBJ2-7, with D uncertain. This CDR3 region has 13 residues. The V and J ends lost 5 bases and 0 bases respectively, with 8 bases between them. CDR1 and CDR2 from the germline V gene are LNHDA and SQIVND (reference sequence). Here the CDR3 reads CASSLRISYEQYF. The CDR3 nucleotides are TGTGCCAGTAGTTTGAGGATCTCCTACGAGCAGTACTTC.

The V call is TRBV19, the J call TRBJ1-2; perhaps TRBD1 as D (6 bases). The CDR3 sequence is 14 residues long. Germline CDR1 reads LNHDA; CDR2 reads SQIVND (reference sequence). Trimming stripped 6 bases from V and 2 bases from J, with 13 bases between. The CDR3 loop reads CASRPLGQNYGYTF. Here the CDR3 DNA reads TGTGCCAGTAGGCCCCTTGGACAGAACTATGGCTACACCTTC.

The CDR3 protein is CASSQDERTAEAFF. CDR3 DNA: TGCGCCAGCAGCCAAGATGAACGGACAGCTGAAGCTTTCTTT. The chain carries TRBV4-1 and TRBJ1-1, with TRBD1 as a possible D gene (6 bases). Trimming pared 0 bases from V and 6 bases from J, leaving 11 bases between. CDR3 length equals 14 residues. Germline CDR1 is MGHRA and CDR2 is YSYEKL.

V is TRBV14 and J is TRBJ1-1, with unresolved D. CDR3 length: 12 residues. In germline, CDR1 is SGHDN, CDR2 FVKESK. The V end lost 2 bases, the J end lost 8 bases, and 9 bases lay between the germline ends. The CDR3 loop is CASSQSRYEAFF. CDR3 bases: TGTGCCAGCAGCCAATCGCGATACGAAGCTTTCTTT.

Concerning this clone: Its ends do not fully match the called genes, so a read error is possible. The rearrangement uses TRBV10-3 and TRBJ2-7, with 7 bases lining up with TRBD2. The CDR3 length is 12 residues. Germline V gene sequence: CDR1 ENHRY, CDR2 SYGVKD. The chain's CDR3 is CAISEPSGVHGF. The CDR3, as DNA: TGTGCCATCAGTGAACCAAGCGGGGTCCATGGGTTC.

The chain's CDR3 is CASSQEGPGRNTEAFF. The DNA of the CDR3 is TGTGCCAGCAGCCAAGAGGGGCCCGGACGGAACACTGAAGCTTTCTTT. The V and J genes are TRBV4-2 and TRBJ1-1; tentatively, D is TRBD1 (5 bases). The CDR3 totals 16 residues. The ends were cut back, 0 bases at V and 1 base at J, with 12 bases in the middle. The germline V gene has CDR1 LGHNA and CDR2 YNFKEQ.

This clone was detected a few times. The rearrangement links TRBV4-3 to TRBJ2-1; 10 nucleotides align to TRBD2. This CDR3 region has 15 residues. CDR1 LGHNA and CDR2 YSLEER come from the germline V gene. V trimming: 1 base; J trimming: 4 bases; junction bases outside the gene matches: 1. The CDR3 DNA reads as TGCGCCAGCAGCCAAGCTAGCGGGGGTTACAATGAGCAGTTCTTC. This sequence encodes CASSQASGGYNEQFF.

CDR3 bases: TGTGCCAGCAGTTTAGAATTTGAAGGTTTAGGGGGTATGGAAGAGACCCAGTACTTC. Translating it yields CASSLEFEGLGGMEETQYF. The chain joins TRBV28 to TRBJ2-5, with D maybe TRBD1 (6 bases). The germline CDR1 and CDR2 sequences are MDHEN and SYDVKM. The CDR3 loop spans 19 amino acids. V dropped 2 bases and J dropped 3 bases, with 25 bases sitting between them.

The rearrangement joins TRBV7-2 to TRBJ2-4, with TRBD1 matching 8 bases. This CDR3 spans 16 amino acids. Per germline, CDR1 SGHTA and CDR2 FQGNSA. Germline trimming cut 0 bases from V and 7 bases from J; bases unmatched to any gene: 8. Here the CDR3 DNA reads TGTGCCAGCAGCTTAGCGCCAACAGGGGGTGCGAACATTCAGTACTTC. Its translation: CASSLAPTGGANIQYF.